This entry lists 28 T cell receptor beta chains sequenced from one sample in a study of OX40 agonist ivuxolimab in advanced cancers. Some clones are missing from TCRdb's copy, which holds only in-frame ones; the method was immunoSEQ multiplex PCR. Of around 79,000 clones listed, roughly 85% were seen once; the top ten hold about 0.6%. The sequences come from CD4+ or CD8+ T cells sorted from blood, collected in a trial of the OX40 agonist ivuxolimab. The receptors were gathered from an adult with an advanced solid tumor such as melanoma, head and neck, liver or kidney cancer.

This chain connects TRBV28 to TRBJ1-5; D remains ambiguous. V dropped 2 bases and J dropped 0 bases, with 8 bases sitting between them. The CDR3 totals 15 residues. Per germline, CDR1 MDHEN and CDR2 SYDVKM. The CDR3 reads CASSLAALSNQPQHF. CDR3 nucleotides: TGTGCCAGCAGTTTAGCAGCGCTTAGCAATCAGCCCCAGCATTTT.

V and J are TRBV30 and TRBJ2-7; the D gene is possibly TRBD1 (6 bases). The CDR3 runs to 13 residues. Germline-derived CDR1 and CDR2 are GTSNPN and SVGIG (reference sequence). Trimming stripped 0 bases from V and 1 base from J, with 7 bases between. The CDR3 DNA reads TGTGCCTGGAGTGTGACAGGTTCCTACGAGCAGTACTTC. The encoded protein is CAWSVTGSYEQYF.

This chain links TRBV7-9 with TRBJ1-1; no clear D. V lost 1 base and J 6 bases, leaving 6 bases between the germline ends. The CDR3 extends over 12 amino acids. Germline CDR1 SEHNR, CDR2 FQNEAQ (reference sequence). For the CDR3, the DNA is TGTGCCAGCAGCTTAGACAGCCCTGAAGCTTTCTTT. Protein: CASSLDSPEAFF.

The count of this clone is one. J is TRBJ1-5 and V is TRBV7-2; the match to TRBD1 covers 7 bases. Trimming took 4 bases from V and 1 from J; bases not matched to a gene: 16. The CDR3 has 19 residues. The germline V gene encodes CDR1 SGHTA and CDR2 FQGNSA. Here the CDR3 reads CASSSGGRGRSRSNQPQHF. DNA for the CDR3: TGTGCCAGCAGCTCGGGGGGCAGGGGGAGGTCGAGGAGCAATCAGCCCCAGCATTTT.

V gene TRBV4-2 combines with J gene TRBJ2-2, with 13 bases aligning to TRBD2. The junction had 1 base not matched to a gene; V was cut back by 3 bases and J by 6 bases. CDR3 length: 15 residues. From germline, CDR1 is LGHNA and CDR2 YNFKEQ. For the CDR3, the DNA is TGTGCCAGCAGCCACACTAGCGGGGGGGCCGGGGAGCTGTTTTTT. This translates into CASSHTSGGAGELFF.

This clone has only a few counts. V gene TRBV5-4 combines with J gene TRBJ2-2; 9 bases map to TRBD2. This CDR3 contains 16 residues. V was clipped by 0 bases and J by 4 bases; unmatched bases: 4. The germline CDR1 and CDR2 sequences are SGHNT and YYREEE (reference sequence). Here the CDR3 reads CASSLASGATTGELFF. Written as DNA, the CDR3 is TGTGCCAGCAGCTTGGCTAGCGGGGCAACCACCGGGGAGCTGTTTTTT. The full variable domain, with the rest looked up from reference TRBV5-4 and TRBJ2-2, is ETGVTQSPTHLIKTRGQQVTLRCSSQSGHNTVSWYQQALGQGPQFIFQYYREEENGRGNFPPRFSGLQFPNYSSELNVNALELDDSALYLCASSLASGATTGELFFGEGSRLTVL.

The chain couples TRBV29-1 to TRBJ2-5; 7 bases are a match to TRBD2. Germline loops: CDR1 SQVTM, CDR2 ANQGSEA. Germline trimming cut 6 bases from V and 2 bases from J; bases unmatched to any gene: 6. This CDR3 comprises 13 residues. The CDR3 nucleotides are TGCAGCGTCTCGGGGGGATATCAAGAGACCCAGTACTTC. This sequence encodes CSVSGGYQETQYF.

This rearrangement joins TRBV30 to TRBJ1-4, with D possibly matching TRBD1 (5 bases). CDR1 and CDR2 from the germline V gene are GTSNPN and SVGIG (reference sequence). The CDR3 length is 14 residues. V was clipped by 2 bases and J by 5 bases, with 12 bases between them. In DNA, the CDR3 is TGTGCCTGGAGTAGGCAGGGCCTAAATGAAAAACTGTTTTTT. It specifies CAWSRQGLNEKLFF.

The chain is built from TRBV7-8 and TRBJ2-1; possibly TRBD1 or TRBD2 for D (6 bases each). The CDR3 length is 16 residues. The V gene's germline CDR1 is SGHVS and CDR2 FQNEAQ. The V end lost 3 bases, the J end lost 5 bases, and 17 bases lay between the germline ends. CDR3 coding DNA: TGTGCCAGCAGCTTTGTTGGAGGGGGGACAAACAATGAGCAGTTCTTC. The encoded protein is CASSFVGGGTNNEQFF.

The chain employs TRBV7-9 and TRBJ1-2; 9 nucleotides line up with TRBD1. V dropped 5 bases and J dropped 6; count of bases not matched to a gene: 1. CDR3 length: 12 amino acids. Germline V CDR1 and CDR2: SEHNR, FQNEAQ (reference sequence). The CDR3 here is CASSRDRDGYTF. Written as DNA, the CDR3 is TGTGCCAGCAGCCGGGACAGGGATGGCTACACCTTC. Complete variable domain (other parts from reference TRBV7-9 and TRBJ1-2): DTGVSQNPRHKITKRGQNVTFRCDPISEHNRLYWYRQTLGQGPEFLTYFQNEAQLEKSRLLSDRFSAERPKGSFSTLEIQRTEQGDSAMYLCASSRDRDGYTFGSGTRLTVV.

The chain joins TRBV7-2 to TRBJ2-3; no reliable D call. Germline CDR1 reads SGHTA; CDR2 reads FQGNSA. The CDR3 consists of 12 residues. Trimming left V 5 bases short and J 1 base short, with 4 bases between. The CDR3 region has the DNA TGTGCCAGCAGCCCCCGCACAGATACGCAGTATTTT. Translating gives CASSPRTDTQYF.

This clone was recorded a few times. This sequence joins TRBV4-2 and TRBJ2-2; no reliable D call. Deletions cut 3 bases from V and 3 bases from J, with 8 bases between. Germline V CDR1 and CDR2: LGHNA, YNFKEQ. The CDR3 consists of 14 residues. In nucleotides, the CDR3 is TGTGCCAGCAGCCACGTATGGGACACCGGGGAGCTGTTTTTT. This translates into CASSHVWDTGELFF.

This chain joins TRBV7-2 and TRBJ2-5; 7 bases line up with TRBD2. Germline V gene lookup returns CDR1 SGHTA and CDR2 FQGNSA. The CDR3 has 14 residues. V lost 5 bases and J lost 5; bases outside the gene matches: 8. The CDR3 sequence: CASSPSVGGETQYF. The DNA for the CDR3 is TGTGCCAGCAGCCCTAGTGTCGGGGGGGAGACCCAGTACTTC.

The chain carries TRBV5-5 and TRBJ2-5; 9 positions agree with TRBD1. V shed 0 bases and J 5 bases; nucleotides not matched to a gene: 11. This CDR3 region has 17 residues. CDR1 is SGHKS and CDR2 is YYEKEE in the germline V gene (reference sequence). As DNA, the CDR3 is TGTGCCAGCAGCTTGGTGTTTCGACAGGGGGTAAGGGAGACCCAGTACTTC. Its translation is CASSLVFRQGVRETQYF.

The chain employs TRBV5-1 and TRBJ2-5, with D unclear. Gene TRBJ2-7 matches the end of the DNA better, so the J call may be wrong. The CDR3 covers 15 residues. CDR1 SGHRS and CDR2 YFSETQ come from the germline V gene. CDR3 in DNA: TGCGCCAGCAACCCCTCCCCTGGCAATCCCTACGAGCAGTACTTC. This codes for CASNPSPGNPYEQYF.

The chain is built from TRBV19 and TRBJ1-2; tentatively, D is TRBD1 (5 bases). Germline values: CDR1 LNHDA, CDR2 SQIVND (reference sequence). The CDR3 contains 13 residues. V shed 3 bases and J shed 7 bases, with 12 bases lying between them. The CDR3 here is CASSMTGRGGYTF. The CDR3 DNA follows: TGTGCCAGTAGTATGACGGGGCGGGGTGGCTACACCTTC.

The chain uses TRBV27 and TRBJ1-2, with D hard to call. In germline, CDR1 is MNHEY, CDR2 SMNVEV (reference sequence). The CDR3 spans 14 residues. V was trimmed by 5 bases and J by 1 base, leaving 11 bases between them. DNA of the CDR3: TGTGCCAGCAGTCCGACGGGAGTTAACTATGGCTACACCTTC. Protein: CASSPTGVNYGYTF.

The rearrangement links TRBV2 to TRBJ2-2; TRBD2 aligns across 15 bases. Germline trimming cut 6 bases from V and 7 bases from J; bases unmatched to any gene: 12. Germline V gene lookup returns CDR1 SNHLY and CDR2 FYNNEI. CDR3 length: 18 residues. The CDR3 DNA is TGTGCCAGCAGCCACCGCGGACTAGCGGGGGGGCTTGACGGGGAGCTGTTTTTT. It codes for CASSHRGLAGGLDGELFF.

A few counts support this clone. V usage is TRBV7-9 and J usage is TRBJ1-5; tentative D call: TRBD1 (5 bases). V was pared by 1 base and J by 10 bases, with 11 bases between. Germline V gene sequence: CDR1 SEHNR, CDR2 FQNEAQ (reference sequence). The CDR3 consists of 13 residues. CDR3 nucleotides: TGTGCCAGCAGCTTAGAGACAGAGGATCCCCAGCATTTT. It yields the protein CASSLETEDPQHF.

The V and J genes are TRBV7-2 and TRBJ2-3; D is uncertain. This CDR3 contains 13 residues. V was pared by 5 bases and J by 0 bases, with 6 bases between. Germline V gene sequence: CDR1 SGHTA, CDR2 FQGNSA. DNA for the CDR3: TGTGCCAGCAGCACTTACAGCACAGATACGCAGTATTTT. Residues: CASSTYSTDTQYF.

The V and J genes are TRBV6-4 and TRBJ2-1, with 10 bases that match TRBD1. This CDR3 contains 14 residues. J lost 7 bases, V lost 5 bases, and 5 bases had no gene match. Germline V gene data show CDR1 as MRHNA and CDR2 as SNTAGT. The chain's CDR3 is CASSRQGAMNEQFF. The DNA of the CDR3 is TGTGCCAGCAGTCGACAGGGGGCTATGAATGAGCAGTTCTTC.

V is TRBV2 and J is TRBJ1-2; the match to TRBD1 covers 8 bases. The CDR3 is 12 residues long. V lost 8 bases to trimming and J lost 7 bases; unmatched junction nucleotides: 6. CDR1 is SNHLY, CDR2 FYNNEI, per germline. The CDR3 DNA is TGTGCCAGCGATCAGGGGGCGGGTGGCTACACCTTC. As protein: CASDQGAGGYTF.

There are a few counts of this clone. This chain links TRBV7-9 with TRBJ2-3, with 8 bases aligning to TRBD2. The CDR3 has 16 amino acids. J was trimmed by 4 bases and V by 5 bases; bases with no gene match: 11. Germline CDR1 and CDR2: SEHNR and FQNEAQ (reference sequence). The CDR3, as DNA: TGTGCCAGCAGCGAGAGCGGGGGTGCCCTCCCAGATACGCAGTATTTT. This encodes CASSESGGALPDTQYF.

The gene calls are TRBV30 and TRBJ1-1; TRBD1 is a possible D gene (6 bases). This CDR3 comprises 13 residues. Germline CDR1 reads GTSNPN; CDR2 reads SVGIG (reference sequence). V was shortened by 3 bases and J by 4 bases, with 12 bases between the two germline ends. This CDR3 reads CAWRWTASTEAFF. DNA of the CDR3: TGTGCCTGGAGGTGGACAGCGAGCACTGAAGCTTTCTTT. Full variable domain (rest looked up from reference TRBV30 and TRBJ1-1): SQTIHQWPATLVQPVGSPLSLECTVEGTSNPNLYWYRQAAGRGLQLLFYSVGIGQISSEVPQNLSASRPQDRQFILSSKKLLLSDSGFYLCAWRWTASTEAFFGQGTRLTVV.

This chain links TRBV2 with TRBJ1-3; D gene ambiguous. Trimming took off 1 base at V and 0 bases at J, with 13 bases between the two ends. Germline loops: CDR1 SNHLY, CDR2 FYNNEI. The CDR3 contains 17 residues. The CDR3 sequence: CASSEVAAYSSGNTIYF. The CDR3 DNA sequence: TGTGCCAGCAGTGAAGTAGCAGCGTACTCCTCTGGAAACACCATATATTTT.

The rearrangement uses TRBV2 and TRBJ1-4, with D unclear. The V and J ends lost 3 bases and 7 bases respectively, with 18 bases between them. From germline, CDR1 is SNHLY and CDR2 FYNNEI. This CDR3 has 16 residues. The CDR3 loop is CASSDSKWGGVEKLFF. CDR3 DNA: TGTGCCAGCAGTGATTCTAAGTGGGGAGGAGTTGAAAAACTGTTTTTT.

V and J are TRBV18 and TRBJ2-7, with D perhaps matching TRBD1 (6 bases). The germline V and J ends were trimmed by 6 bases and 2 bases, with 35 bases remaining between them. The CDR3 is made up of 21 amino acids. Per germline, CDR1 KGHSH and CDR2 LQKENI. Here the CDR3 reads CASSGQSNRGVGPGVAYEQYF. Here the CDR3 DNA reads TGTGCCAGCTCCGGCCAAAGCAACCGCGGTGTAGGGCCAGGGGTCGCCTACGAGCAGTACTTC. The variable domain in full, completed from reference TRBV18 and TRBJ2-7, reads NAGVMQNPRHLVRRRGQEARLRCSPMKGHSHVYWYRQLPEEGLKFMVYLQKENIIDESGMPKERFSAEFPKEGPSILRIQQVVRGDSAAYFCASSGQSNRGVGPGVAYEQYFGPGTRLTVT.

This clone was detected only once. This chain links TRBV7-2 with TRBJ2-7, with 7 nucleotides matching TRBD2. This CDR3 has 14 amino acids. V was pared by 3 bases and J by 4 bases, with 6 bases of the junction left unmatched. Germline V gene sequence: CDR1 SGHTA, CDR2 FQGNSA. Written as DNA, the CDR3 is TGTGCCAGCAGCTTCGGGGGGACCGCTTACGAGCAGTACTTC. It specifies CASSFGGTAYEQYF.